This T cell receptor (beta chain) was identified during a study of beta chain features in type 1 diabetes. Sequenced material consisted of expressed TCRB transcripts (all of the isolated RNA was reverse transcribed). The repertoire was sequenced with immunoSEQ multiplex PCR; TCRdb's copy has only in-frame clones and lacks some. The sample consists of about 350,000 clones, 15% to 20% of them appearing once. V gave up 6 bases and J gave up 0 bases; unmatched junction bases: 3. This CDR3 comprises 14 residues. Germline V gene lookup returns CDR1 SGDLS and CDR2 YYNGEE. The clonotype was recovered from a woman aged 18-29 years in good health. The sample was naive CD4+ T cells from blood. The chain has TRBV9 and TRBJ2-3; TRBD1 matches at 8 bases. CDR3 residues: CASTRDRSTDTQYF. In DNA, the CDR3 is TGTGCCAGCACCCGGGACAGGAGCACAGATACGCAGTATTTT. Complete variable domain (other parts from reference TRBV9 and TRBJ2-3): DSGVTQTPKHLITATGQRVTLRCSPRSGDLSVYWYQQSLDQGLQFLIQYYNGEERAKGNILERFSAQQFPDLHSELNLSSLELGDSALYFCASTRDRSTDTQYFGPGTRLTVL.